The rows below give T cell receptor beta chains drawn from one sample of a study of long-term antiretroviral therapy in people with HIV. Sequencing used immunoSEQ multiplex PCR; TCRdb keeps in-frame clones, though not all of them. Of some 25,000 clones detected, 70% to 90% appear once; the ten largest clones hold roughly 9.5%. The specimen comprised unsorted PBMCs, sampled 3 years after starting antiretroviral therapy. The receptor set was obtained from a man between 35 and 55 years old with HIV. Both conserved end residues are part of each CDR3. Fields, in order: D gene, V gene, J gene, clone size, CDR3 DNA, CDR3 protein. The D gene is left open where the match is weak. Only part of the rows carry a size: once, few, many, or a class if the clone is expanded.

>TRBD1|TRBV28|TRBJ1-2|few
TGTGCCAGCACCCCTACAGGGGTGGACCCAAATGGCTACACCTTC
CASTPTGVDPNGYTF
>.|TRBV7-2|TRBJ1-2|few
TGTGCCAGCAGCGGAAGGGGAAACTATGGCTACACCTTC
CASSGRGNYGYTF
>.|TRBV4-3|TRBJ2-5|.
TGCGCCAGCAGCGCGGACAGAGGCCAAGAGACCCAGTACTTC
CASSADRGQETQYF
>.|TRBV9|TRBJ1-4|once
TGTGCCAGCAGCGTAGCTGTTTCCCTTAATGAAAAACTGTTTTTT
CASSVAVSLNEKLFF
>.|TRBV5-1|TRBJ2-5|.
TGCGCCAGCAGCTTGGCGACAGAACGAGAGACCCAGTACTTC
CASSLATERETQYF
>TRBD2|TRBV5-4|TRBJ2-4|few
TGTGCCAGCAGCTTGTCTAGCGGTGGGGGAGACATTCAGTACTTC
CASSLSSGGGDIQYF
>.|TRBV5-5|TRBJ2-7|.
TGTGCCAGCAGCGTGGACAGCTTTGACTCCTACGAGCAGTACTTC
CASSVDSFDSYEQYF
>TRBD1|TRBV5-1|TRBJ2-7|.
TGCGCCAGCAGAGTTGGACAGGACCCCCTTTACGAGCAGTACTTC
CASRVGQDPLYEQYF
>TRBD2|TRBV5-1|TRBJ2-3|.
TGCGCCAGCAGCTTGCGACTAGCGAGCAACACAGATACGCAGTATTTT
CASSLRLASNTDTQYF
>TRBD1|TRBV23-1|TRBJ2-3|.
TGCGCCACCCTTACACCGGACAGGGGGAGGACAGATACGCAGTATTTT
CATLTPDRGRTDTQYF
>.|TRBV5-1|TRBJ1-1|few
TGCGCCAGCAGCTTGGTCCAGGGTCCTGAAGCTTTCTTT
CASSLVQGPEAFF
>.|TRBV29-1|TRBJ2-7|.
TGCAGCGTTGAAGATCTTGTCGGGGGTTCCTACGAGCAGTACTTC
CSVEDLVGGSYEQYF
>.|TRBV5-4|TRBJ1-5|few
TGTGCCAGCAGCTTGGAGGTCAATCAGCCCCAGCATTTT
CASSLEVNQPQHF
>.|TRBV28|TRBJ1-2|.
TGTGCCAGCAGTTTATTTCAACGGGGGTCGCAGGATGGCTACACCTTC
CASSLFQRGSQDGYTF
>.|TRBV5-4|TRBJ1-5|.
TGTGCCAGCAGCTTGGGAACAGGGAACAATCAGCCCCAGCATTTT
CASSLGTGNNQPQHF
>TRBD1|TRBV19|TRBJ2-7|.
TGTGCCCGAGGGACAGGGACCTACGAGCAGTACTTC
CARGTGTYEQYF
>.|TRBV5-5|TRBJ2-5|.
TGTGCCAGCAGCTTAAGTCCCGGGGTAGGGGAGACCCAGTACTTC
CASSLSPGVGETQYF
>.|TRBV6-4|TRBJ1-5|few
TGTGCCAGCAGTGCAGGGAGCAATCAGCCCCAGCATTTT
CASSAGSNQPQHF
>.|TRBV10-3|TRBJ2-1|.
TGTGCCATCGTTCCAGCAAGATGGATTTCGAATGAGCAGTTCTTC
CAIVPARWISNEQFF
>.|TRBV29-1|TRBJ1-1|.
TGCAGCGTTGAAGGGGTGACAGTAGAAGCTTTCTTT
CSVEGVTVEAFF
>.|TRBV25-1|TRBJ2-1|.
TGTGCCAGCAGTGATGGCGGCAGGGCCCCCTACAATGAGCAGTTCTTC
CASSDGGRAPYNEQFF
>.|TRBV19|TRBJ2-2|.
TGTGCCACCGGGACCTCTAACACCGGGGAGCTGTTTTTT
CATGTSNTGELFF
>.|TRBV2|TRBJ2-6|.
TGTGCCAGCAGTGAGTCCGGGATCGGGGCCAACGTCCTGACTTTC
CASSESGIGANVLTF
>.|TRBV6-5|TRBJ2-7|.
TGTGCCAGCAGACCCGGACAGCGCACCTACGAGCAGTACTTC
CASRPGQRTYEQYF
>.|TRBV19|TRBJ1-5|.
TGTGCCAGTACTACGCAACTGGGGAGCGGCAATCAGCCCCAGCATTTT
CASTTQLGSGNQPQHF
>.|TRBV7-8|TRBJ1-1|few
TGTGCCAGCAGCTTAGGACCTCCCGGATTGAACACTGAAGCTTTCTTT
CASSLGPPGLNTEAFF
>TRBD2|TRBV7-8|TRBJ2-2|.
TGTGCCAGCAGCTTTTGGCGGGGGGCGGCCGGGGAGCTGTTTTTT
CASSFWRGAAGELFF
>TRBD2|TRBV10-3|TRBJ2-7|.
TGTGCCATCAGTGAGTTGGGACTAGCGGACGAGCAGTACTTC
CAISELGLADEQYF
>.|TRBV19|TRBJ1-1|.
TGTGCCAGTAGGGGAAACTTTGACAGTTACACTGAAGCTTTCTTT
CASRGNFDSYTEAFF
>.|TRBV7-2|TRBJ1-1|.
TGTGCCAGCAGCTTAATCGCCGTATCTGGGGGAACTGAAGCTTTCTTT
CASSLIAVSGGTEAFF
>TRBD2|TRBV25-1|TRBJ2-7|once
TGTGCCAGCAGCCCCGCGGGGGGTAGCGGGAGGGGCCTCTACGAGCAGTACTTC
CASSPAGGSGRGLYEQYF
>.|TRBV9|TRBJ1-2|.
TGTGCCAGCAAGCAGGGCCTGAATGGCTACACCTTC
CASKQGLNGYTF
>.|TRBV6-6|TRBJ2-3|.
TGTGCCAGCAGTCCCGACAGTATCCGTAGCACAGATACGCAGTATTTT
CASSPDSIRSTDTQYF
>.|TRBV6-1|TRBJ1-4|.
TGTGCCAGCAGTGATGCCCAGGGTGAAAAACTGTTTTTT
CASSDAQGEKLFF
>TRBD2|TRBV7-2|TRBJ2-7|.
TGTGCCAGCAGCTTAAGACTAGCGGGAGACCCGGCGTACTTC
CASSLRLAGDPAYF
>.|TRBV10-3|TRBJ2-7|.
TGTGCCATCAGTGAAAGGGACGGGGCCTACGAGCAGTACTTC
CAISERDGAYEQYF
>.|TRBV6-1|TRBJ1-1|.
TGTGCCAGCAACGACGGGGGGAACACTGAAGCTTTCTTT
CASNDGGNTEAFF
>TRBD1|TRBV19|TRBJ1-4|.
TGTGCCAGTAGTACCGCGAGGGGGCCAAATGAAAAACTGTTTTTT
CASSTARGPNEKLFF
>.|TRBV7-6|TRBJ1-2|.
TGTGCCAGCAGCCCCCATACAGGGAATGGCTACACCTTC
CASSPHTGNGYTF
>.|TRBV19|TRBJ2-5|.
TGTGCCAGTACACACCGGGGGGCGCAAGAGACCCAGTACTTC
CASTHRGAQETQYF
>.|TRBV6-5|TRBJ2-7|.
TGTGCCAGCAGTTACCCTGGTGGGGAGCAGTACTTC
CASSYPGGEQYF
>.|TRBV19|TRBJ1-5|.
TGTGCCAGTAAGATGGGGGTCCAGCCCCAGCATTTT
CASKMGVQPQHF
>TRBD2|TRBV30|TRBJ2-1|.
TGTGCCTGGAGTCCCACATTAGCGGGAGGATTAAATGAGCAGTTCTTC
CAWSPTLAGGLNEQFF
>.|TRBV4-1|TRBJ1-6|few
TGCGCCAGCAGCCCTCAGATTCGGCCCCAAGTTCCCCTCCACTTT
CASSPQIRPQVPLHF
>.|TRBV5-4|TRBJ2-2|.
TGTGCCAGCAGCTTGGACAGGGAAACCGGGGAGCTGTTTTTT
CASSLDRETGELFF
>.|TRBV7-3|TRBJ2-3|.
TGTGCCAGCAGCCCAGACAGAGATACGCAGTATTTT
CASSPDRDTQYF
>TRBD1|TRBV4-2|TRBJ1-1|few
TGTGCCAGCAGCCAAGAGCCCGGACAGGGCGCTGAAGCTTTCTTT
CASSQEPGQGAEAFF
>TRBD1|TRBV18|TRBJ1-1|.
TGTGCCAGCTCGAGGACAGGGGACACTGAAGCTTTCTTT
CASSRTGDTEAFF
>.|TRBV7-8|TRBJ2-3|.
TGTGCCAGCAGCTTATCATTGCAAGTCGGTACGCAGTATTTT
CASSLSLQVGTQYF
>.|TRBV5-1|TRBJ2-1|.
TGCGCCAGCAGTCTCCGACAGAGCTCCTACAATGAGCAGTTCTTC
CASSLRQSSYNEQFF
>.|TRBV6-1|TRBJ1-2|.
TGTGCCAGCAGTGTACAGGGTTTCGGCTACACCTTC
CASSVQGFGYTF
>.|TRBV10-3|TRBJ2-3|.
TGTGCCATCAGTGAATTGGATACGCAGTATTTT
CAISELDTQYF
>.|TRBV25-1|TRBJ2-1|.
TGTGCCCTCGGGGATTTAGGCCGGAGCTCCTACAATGAGCAGTTCTTC
CALGDLGRSSYNEQFF
>.|TRBV27|TRBJ2-2|.
TGTGCCAGCAGTTTACTGAGGACCGAGGGCGGGGAGCTGTTTTTT
CASSLLRTEGGELFF
>.|TRBV4-1|TRBJ2-2|.
TGCGCCAGCAGCCTTGAGGGAGGATTGACCGGGGAGCTGTTTTTT
CASSLEGGLTGELFF
>TRBD2|TRBV7-9|TRBJ2-1|.
TGTGCCAGCAGCTCCAATCCGGGACTAGCGGGGAATGAGCAGTTCTTC
CASSSNPGLAGNEQFF
>TRBD2|TRBV15|TRBJ2-7|.
TGTGCCACCAGCGGCCTAGCGGGAGCCTTCGAGCAGTACTTC
CATSGLAGAFEQYF
>.|TRBV18|TRBJ2-2|.
TGTGCCAGCTCCCTTAATTGGGGTCTGAACACCGGGGAGCTGTTTTTT
CASSLNWGLNTGELFF